Below, one T cell receptor (beta chain) is given with its context. The antigen is undetermined. The CDR3 end lies 3 residues beyond the end of the read and is filled in from the germline J gene. There are 14 residues in the CDR3. The trim removed 10 bases at V and 2 bases at J, leaving 8 bases unmatched. The germline CDR1 and CDR2 sequences are SNHLY and FYNNEI. This specimen comes from a study of T cells in women clearing cervical HPV infection. Study findings and constraints: Combining TCR richness with V gene abundances gave about 0.87 AUC.

Here immunoSEQ multiplex PCR was the method, and the copy in TCRdb shows in-frame clones only, minus some. Recorded for this sample: roughly 25,000 clones. Sample: blood buffy coat. The V call is TRBV2, the J call TRBJ2-4; 7 bases agree with TRBD2. The clonotype comes from a woman between 18 and 70 years old with a cervical HPV16 infection that either progressed to CIN3+ or cleared (not recorded which). The CDR3 bases that were read are TGTGCCACCAGAGCGGGACTGTCCAAAAACATT. It specifies CATRAGLSKNI. The entire CDR3 reads CATRAGLSKNIQYF. The full variable domain, in which reference TRBV2 and TRBJ2-4 provide the parts outside the CDR3, is EPEVTQTPSHQVTQMGQEVILRCVPISNHLYFYWYRQILGQKVEFLVSFYNNEISEKSEIFDDQFSVERPDGSNFTLKIRSTKLEDSAMYFCATRAGLSKNIQYFGAGTRLSVL.